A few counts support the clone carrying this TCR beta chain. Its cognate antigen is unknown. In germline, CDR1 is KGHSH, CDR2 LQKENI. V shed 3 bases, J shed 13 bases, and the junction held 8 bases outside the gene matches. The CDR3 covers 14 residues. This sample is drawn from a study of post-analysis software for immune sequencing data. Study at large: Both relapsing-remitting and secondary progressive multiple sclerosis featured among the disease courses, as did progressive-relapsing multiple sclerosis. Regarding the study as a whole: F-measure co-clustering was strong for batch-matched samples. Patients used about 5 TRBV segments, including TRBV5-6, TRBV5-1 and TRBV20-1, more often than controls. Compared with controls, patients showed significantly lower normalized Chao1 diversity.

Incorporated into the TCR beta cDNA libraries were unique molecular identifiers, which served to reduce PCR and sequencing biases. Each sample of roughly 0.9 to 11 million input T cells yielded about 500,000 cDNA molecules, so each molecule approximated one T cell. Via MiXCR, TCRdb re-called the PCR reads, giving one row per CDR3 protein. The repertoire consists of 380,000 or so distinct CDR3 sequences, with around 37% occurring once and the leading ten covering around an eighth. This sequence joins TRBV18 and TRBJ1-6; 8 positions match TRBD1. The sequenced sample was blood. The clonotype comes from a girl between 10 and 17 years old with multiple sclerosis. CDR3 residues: CASSPPGQVSPLHF. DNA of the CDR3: TGTGCCAGCTCACCGCCGGGACAGGTTTCGCCCCTCCACTTT.